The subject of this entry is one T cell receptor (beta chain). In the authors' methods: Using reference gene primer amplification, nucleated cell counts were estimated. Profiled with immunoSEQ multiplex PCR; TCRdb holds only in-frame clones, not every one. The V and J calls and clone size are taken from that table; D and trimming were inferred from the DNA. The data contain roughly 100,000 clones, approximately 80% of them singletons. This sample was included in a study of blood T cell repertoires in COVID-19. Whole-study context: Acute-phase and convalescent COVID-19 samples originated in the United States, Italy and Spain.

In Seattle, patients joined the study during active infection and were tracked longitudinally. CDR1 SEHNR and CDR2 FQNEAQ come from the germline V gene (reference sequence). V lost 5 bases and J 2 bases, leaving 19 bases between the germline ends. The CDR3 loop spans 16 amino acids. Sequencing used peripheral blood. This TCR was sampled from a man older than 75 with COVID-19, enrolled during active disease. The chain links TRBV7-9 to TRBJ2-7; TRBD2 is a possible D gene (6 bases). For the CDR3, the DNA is TGTGCCAGCAGCCCCCACTCGCGGGAAGGCACCTACGAGCAGTACTTC. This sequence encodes CASSPHSREGTYEQYF.